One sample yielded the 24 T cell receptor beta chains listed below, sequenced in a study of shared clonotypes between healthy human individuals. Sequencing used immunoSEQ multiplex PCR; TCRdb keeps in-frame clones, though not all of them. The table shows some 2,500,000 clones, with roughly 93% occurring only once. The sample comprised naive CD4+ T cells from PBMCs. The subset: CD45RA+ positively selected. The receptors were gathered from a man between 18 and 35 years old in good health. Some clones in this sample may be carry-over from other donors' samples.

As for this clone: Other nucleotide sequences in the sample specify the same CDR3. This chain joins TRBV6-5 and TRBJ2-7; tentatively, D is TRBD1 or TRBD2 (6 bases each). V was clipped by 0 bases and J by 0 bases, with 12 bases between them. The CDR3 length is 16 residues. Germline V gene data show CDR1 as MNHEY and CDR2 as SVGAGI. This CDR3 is CASSYSGGLSSYEQYF. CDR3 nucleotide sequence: TGTGCCAGCAGTTACTCGGGGGGCCTAAGCTCCTACGAGCAGTACTTC.

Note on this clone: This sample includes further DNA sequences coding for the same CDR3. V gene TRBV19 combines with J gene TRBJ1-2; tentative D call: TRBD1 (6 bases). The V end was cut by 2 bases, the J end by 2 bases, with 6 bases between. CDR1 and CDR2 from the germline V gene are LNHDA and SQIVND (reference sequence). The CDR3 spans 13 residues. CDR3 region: CASSITGNYGYTF. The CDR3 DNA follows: TGTGCCAGTAGTATAACAGGGAACTATGGCTACACCTTC.

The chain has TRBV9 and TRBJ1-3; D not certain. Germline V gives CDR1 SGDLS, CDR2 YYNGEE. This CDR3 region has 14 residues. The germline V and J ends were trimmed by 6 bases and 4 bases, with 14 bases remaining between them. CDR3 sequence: CASTAPAEGNTIYF. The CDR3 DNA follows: TGTGCCAGCACCGCACCAGCGGAGGGAAACACCATATATTTT.

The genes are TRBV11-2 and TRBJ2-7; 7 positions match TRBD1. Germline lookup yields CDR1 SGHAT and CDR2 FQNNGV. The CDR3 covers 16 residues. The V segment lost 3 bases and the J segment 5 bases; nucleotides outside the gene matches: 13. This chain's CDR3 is CASSFPRGQSLDEQYF. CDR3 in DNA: TGTGCCAGCAGCTTCCCCAGGGGACAGTCCCTGGACGAGCAGTACTTC.

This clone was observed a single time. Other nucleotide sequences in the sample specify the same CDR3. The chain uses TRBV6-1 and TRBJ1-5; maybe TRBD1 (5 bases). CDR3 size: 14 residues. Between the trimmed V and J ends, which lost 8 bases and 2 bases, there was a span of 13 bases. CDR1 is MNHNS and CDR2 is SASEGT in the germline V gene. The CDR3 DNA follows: TGTGCCAGCTCGCTCCGGGGGGGCAATCAGCCCCAGCATTTT. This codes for CASSLRGGNQPQHF.

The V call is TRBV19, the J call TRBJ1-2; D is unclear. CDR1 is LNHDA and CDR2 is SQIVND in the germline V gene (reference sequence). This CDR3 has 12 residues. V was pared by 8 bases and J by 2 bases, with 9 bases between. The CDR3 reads CASSERNYGYTF. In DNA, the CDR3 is TGTGCCAGTTCGGAAAGAAACTATGGCTACACCTTC.

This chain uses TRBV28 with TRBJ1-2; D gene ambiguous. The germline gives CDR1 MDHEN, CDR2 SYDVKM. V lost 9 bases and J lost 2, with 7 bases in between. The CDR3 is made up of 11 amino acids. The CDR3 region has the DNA TGTGCCAGTTACATCAACTATGGCTACACCTTC. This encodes CASYINYGYTF.

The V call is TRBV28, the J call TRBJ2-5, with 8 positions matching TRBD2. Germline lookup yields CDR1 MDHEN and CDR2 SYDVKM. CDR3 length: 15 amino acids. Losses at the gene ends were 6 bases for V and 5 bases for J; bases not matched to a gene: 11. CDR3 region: CASSPVQGGGETQYF. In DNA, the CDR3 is TGTGCCAGCAGCCCAGTTCAGGGCGGGGGGGAGACCCAGTACTTC.

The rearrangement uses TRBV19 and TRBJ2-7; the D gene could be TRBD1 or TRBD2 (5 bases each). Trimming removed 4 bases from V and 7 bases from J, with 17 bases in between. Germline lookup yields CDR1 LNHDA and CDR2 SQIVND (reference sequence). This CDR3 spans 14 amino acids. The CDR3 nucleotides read TGTGCCAGTAGTAAAGGGCATCCCGAGGGGGAGCAGTACTTC. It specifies CASSKGHPEGEQYF.

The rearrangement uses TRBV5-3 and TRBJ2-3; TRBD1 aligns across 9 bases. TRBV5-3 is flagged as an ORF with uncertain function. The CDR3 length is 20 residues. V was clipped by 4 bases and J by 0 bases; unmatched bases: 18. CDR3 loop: CARSPLPGTGTQRSTDTQYF. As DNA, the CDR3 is TGTGCCAGAAGCCCCCTACCCGGGACAGGGACACAACGTAGCACAGATACGCAGTATTTT.

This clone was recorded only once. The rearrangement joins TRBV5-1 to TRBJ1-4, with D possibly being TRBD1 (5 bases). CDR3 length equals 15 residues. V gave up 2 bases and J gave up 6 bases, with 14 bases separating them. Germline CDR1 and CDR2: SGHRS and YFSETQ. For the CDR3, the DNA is TGCGCCAGCAGCTTCCGAGGGGTCAGAGATGAAAAACTGTTTTTT. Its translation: CASSFRGVRDEKLFF.

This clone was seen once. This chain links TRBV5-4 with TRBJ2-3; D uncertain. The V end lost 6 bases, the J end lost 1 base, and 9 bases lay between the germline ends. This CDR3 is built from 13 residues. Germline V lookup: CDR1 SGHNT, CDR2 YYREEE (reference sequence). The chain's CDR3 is CASTRDRTDTQYF. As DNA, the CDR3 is TGTGCCAGCACCCGAGACCGCACAGATACGCAGTATTTT. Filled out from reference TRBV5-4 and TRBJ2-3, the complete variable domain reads ETGVTQSPTHLIKTRGQQVTLRCSSQSGHNTVSWYQQALGQGPQFIFQYYREEENGRGNFPPRFSGLQFPNYSSELNVNALELDDSALYLCASTRDRTDTQYFGPGTRLTVL.

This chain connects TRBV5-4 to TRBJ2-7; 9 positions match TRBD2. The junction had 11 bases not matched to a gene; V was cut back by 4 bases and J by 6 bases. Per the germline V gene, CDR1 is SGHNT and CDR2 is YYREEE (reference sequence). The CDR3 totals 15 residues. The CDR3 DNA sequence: TGTGCCAGCAGCCCGTGGGGGCGGGAGGGAGTCGAGCAGTACTTC. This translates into CASSPWGREGVEQYF. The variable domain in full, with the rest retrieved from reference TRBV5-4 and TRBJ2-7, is ETGVTQSPTHLIKTRGQQVTLRCSSQSGHNTVSWYQQALGQGPQFIFQYYREEENGRGNFPPRFSGLQFPNYSSELNVNALELDDSALYLCASSPWGREGVEQYFGPGTRLTVT.

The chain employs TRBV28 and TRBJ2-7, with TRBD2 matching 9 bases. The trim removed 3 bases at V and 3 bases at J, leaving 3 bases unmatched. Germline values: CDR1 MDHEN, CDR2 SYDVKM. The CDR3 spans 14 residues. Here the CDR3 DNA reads TGTGCCAGCAGTTTTAGCGGGGGACTCTACGAGCAGTACTTC. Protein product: CASSFSGGLYEQYF.

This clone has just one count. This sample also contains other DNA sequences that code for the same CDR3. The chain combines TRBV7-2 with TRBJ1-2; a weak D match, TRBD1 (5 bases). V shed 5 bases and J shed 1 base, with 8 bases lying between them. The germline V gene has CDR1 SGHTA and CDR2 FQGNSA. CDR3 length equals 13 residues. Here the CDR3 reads CASSPGINYGYTF. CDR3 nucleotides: TGTGCCAGCAGCCCAGGGATTAACTATGGCTACACCTTC.

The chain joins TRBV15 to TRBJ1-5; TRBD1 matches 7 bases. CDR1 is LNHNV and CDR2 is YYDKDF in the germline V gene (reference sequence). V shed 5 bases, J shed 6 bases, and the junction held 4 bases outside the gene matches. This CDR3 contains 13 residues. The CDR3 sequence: CATSGTGVQPQHF. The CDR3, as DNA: TGTGCCACCAGCGGAACAGGGGTTCAGCCCCAGCATTTT.

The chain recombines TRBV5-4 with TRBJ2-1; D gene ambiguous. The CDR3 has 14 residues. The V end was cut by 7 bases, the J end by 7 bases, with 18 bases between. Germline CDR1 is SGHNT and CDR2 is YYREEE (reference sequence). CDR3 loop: CASRSLPRRNEQFF. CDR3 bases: TGTGCCAGCCGGAGCCTCCCTCGGCGGAATGAGCAGTTCTTC.

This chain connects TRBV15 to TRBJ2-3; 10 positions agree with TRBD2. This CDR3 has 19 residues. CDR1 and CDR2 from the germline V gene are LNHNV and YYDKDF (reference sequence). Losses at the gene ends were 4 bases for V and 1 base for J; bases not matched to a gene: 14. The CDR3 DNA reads TGTGCCACCAGCACTATACCAGGGCTAGCGGGAGAGGGCACAGATACGCAGTATTTT. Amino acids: CATSTIPGLAGEGTDTQYF.

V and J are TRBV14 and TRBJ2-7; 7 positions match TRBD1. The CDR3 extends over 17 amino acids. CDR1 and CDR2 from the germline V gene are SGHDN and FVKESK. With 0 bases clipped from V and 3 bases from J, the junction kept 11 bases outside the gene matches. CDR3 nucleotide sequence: TGTGCCAGCAGCCAAGAAGGGACAGAGCCCTACCTCTACGAGCAGTACTTC. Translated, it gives CASSQEGTEPYLYEQYF.

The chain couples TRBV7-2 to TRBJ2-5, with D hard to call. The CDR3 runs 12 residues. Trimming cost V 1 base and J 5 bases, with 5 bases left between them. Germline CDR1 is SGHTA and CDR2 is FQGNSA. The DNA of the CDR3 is TGTGCCAGCAGCTTAGGGCTGGAGACCCAGTACTTC. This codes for CASSLGLETQYF.

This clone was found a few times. The CDR3: CASSLGQGSTQYF. The CDR3 DNA is TGTGCCAGCAGCTTAGGTCAAGGGAGTACGCAGTATTTT. J is TRBJ2-3 and V is TRBV7-9, with D perhaps matching TRBD2 (5 bases). Germline V gene data show CDR1 as SEHNR and CDR2 as FQNEAQ (reference sequence). CDR3 length: 13 residues. V was trimmed by 1 base and J by 8 bases, leaving 10 bases between them.

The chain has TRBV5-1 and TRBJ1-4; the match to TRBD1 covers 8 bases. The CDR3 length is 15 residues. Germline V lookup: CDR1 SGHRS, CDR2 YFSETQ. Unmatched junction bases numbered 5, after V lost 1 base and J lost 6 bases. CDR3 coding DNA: TGCGCCAGCAGCTTGTTGACAGGGGTAGATGAAAAACTGTTTTTT. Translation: CASSLLTGVDEKLFF.

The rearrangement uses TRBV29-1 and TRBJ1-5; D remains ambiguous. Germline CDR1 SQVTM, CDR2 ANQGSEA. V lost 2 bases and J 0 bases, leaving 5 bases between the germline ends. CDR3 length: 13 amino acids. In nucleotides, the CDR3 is TGCAGCGTTGAAACAGATAGCAATCAGCCCCAGCATTTT. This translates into CSVETDSNQPQHF.

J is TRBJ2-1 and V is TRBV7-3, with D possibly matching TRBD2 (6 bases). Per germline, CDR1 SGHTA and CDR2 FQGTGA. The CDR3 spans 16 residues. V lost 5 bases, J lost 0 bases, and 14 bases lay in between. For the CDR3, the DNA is TGTGCCAGCAGCCCCAAAGGCGGGGCCTCCTACAATGAGCAGTTCTTC. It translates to CASSPKGGASYNEQFF. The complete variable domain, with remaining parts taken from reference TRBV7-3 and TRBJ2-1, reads GAGVSQTPSNKVTEKGKYVELRCDPISGHTALYWYRQSLGQGPEFLIYFQGTGAADDSGLPNDRFFAVRPEGSVSTLKIQRTERGDSAVYLCASSPKGGASYNEQFFGPGTRLTVL.